The 10 T cell receptor beta chains below were found in one sample sequenced in a study of T cell responses to AZD1222 COVID-19 vaccine. Clones were read by immunoSEQ multiplex PCR, and TCRdb kept only the in-frame ones, dropping some. Here the sample spans 150,000 to 200,000 clones, 92% being singletons. Sample: peripheral blood, taken on day 0 of AZD1222 vaccination. The origin of the receptors is an adult in good health.

This clone has only one observation. The V and J genes are TRBV2 and TRBJ2-1; possible D gene TRBD2, 5 bases. This CDR3 has 14 amino acids. Germline loops: CDR1 SNHLY, CDR2 FYNNEI. Deletions cut 4 bases from V and 6 bases from J, with 13 bases between. CDR3 region: CASSGAGGFNEQFF. DNA for the CDR3: TGTGCCAGCAGTGGGGCAGGAGGCTTCAATGAGCAGTTCTTC.

The chain couples TRBV5-6 to TRBJ1-1; D ambiguous. The CDR3 length is 13 residues. V was shortened by 1 base and J by 8 bases, with 12 bases between the two germline ends. Germline V gene sequence: CDR1 SGHDT, CDR2 YYEEEE. CDR3 sequence reads: CASSLSPTFEAFF. The CDR3, as DNA: TGTGCCAGCAGCTTGAGCCCGACTTTCGAAGCTTTCTTT.

This chain uses TRBV27 with TRBJ1-2; 11 nucleotides agree with TRBD1. Germline V lookup: CDR1 MNHEY, CDR2 SMNVEV (reference sequence). This CDR3 has 17 residues. J was trimmed by 6 bases and V by 6 bases; bases with no gene match: 15. In DNA, the CDR3 is TGTGCCAGCAGGAAAGGACAGGGGGCCCTCTTTTCCGATGGCTACACCTTC. Protein: CASRKGQGALFSDGYTF.

The CDR3 is CASSPGQANYGYTF. In DNA, the CDR3 is TGTGCCAGCAGCCCGGGACAGGCTAACTATGGCTACACCTTC. V and J are TRBV27 and TRBJ1-2, with 8 nucleotides matching TRBD1. CDR1 and CDR2 from the germline V gene are MNHEY and SMNVEV (reference sequence). The V gene end was trimmed by 6 bases and the J gene end by 0 bases; junction bases not matched to a gene: 3. CDR3 length equals 14 residues.

The chain joins TRBV6-2 or TRBV6-3 to TRBJ2-7; 7 bases agree with TRBD1. This CDR3 has 14 amino acids. Trimming at V came to 5 bases and at J to 9 bases, leaving 13 bases not matched to a gene. Germline lookup yields CDR1 MNHEY and CDR2 SVGEGT. The CDR3 here is CASSQRTGYEGQYV. DNA for the CDR3: TGTGCCAGCAGTCAACGGACAGGTTACGAAGGGCAGTACGTC.

This chain uses TRBV30 with TRBJ1-6, with TRBD1 as a possible D gene (6 bases). The germline CDR1 and CDR2 sequences are GTSNPN and SVGIG (reference sequence). The CDR3 spans 14 residues. Trimming left V 2 bases short and J 6 bases short, with 11 bases between. The CDR3 DNA follows: TGTGCCTGGAGTAGGGGGAGAGGTAATTCACCCCTCCACTTT. This sequence encodes CAWSRGRGNSPLHF.

This rearrangement joins TRBV28 to TRBJ2-1; D is uncertain. Trimming removed 5 bases from V and 8 bases from J, with 7 bases in between. Germline V lookup: CDR1 MDHEN, CDR2 SYDVKM. The CDR3 runs 11 residues. The DNA of the CDR3 is TGTGCCAGCAGTCAACTACATGAGCAGTTCTTC. Amino acid sequence: CASSQLHEQFF.

The rearrangement links TRBV6-1 to TRBJ1-5; D possibly corresponds to TRBD1 (6 bases). Trimming removed 0 bases from V and 7 bases from J, with 13 bases in between. Germline CDR1 and CDR2: MNHNS and SASEGT. The length of the CDR3 is 15 residues. This chain's CDR3 is CASSEAWGPWQPQHF. CDR3 nucleotides: TGTGCCAGCAGTGAAGCCTGGGGGCCGTGGCAGCCCCAGCATTTT.

The DNA of the CDR3 is TGTGCCAGCAGTCCCGACCGCGGGCGGCCCCAGCATTTT. It specifies CASSPDRGRPQHF. V and J are TRBV12-3 or TRBV12-4 and TRBJ1-5; no clear D gene. V lost 5 bases, J lost 9 bases, and 14 bases lay in between. This CDR3 contains 13 residues.

V usage is TRBV29-1 and J usage is TRBJ2-2, with 8 nucleotides matching TRBD1. CDR1 and CDR2 from the germline V gene are SQVTM and ANQGSEA. The CDR3 sequence is 13 residues long. V shed 4 bases and J 3 bases; nucleotides not matched to a gene: 1. The CDR3 here is CSVVTGDTGELFF. The CDR3 nucleotides read TGCAGCGTTGTGACAGGGGACACCGGGGAGCTGTTTTTT.